This T cell receptor beta chain came from a study of shared clonotypes between healthy human individuals. The overall study: Per donor, CD8 memory used one plate, CD8 naive used two, CD4 memory used three and CD4 naive used three. General observations from the study: Sequencing depth was expected to influence donor clonotype sharing.

Worth noting for this clone: Its cognate antigen is unknown.

CD8 cells regarded as naive lacked CD45RO, were positively chosen for CCR7, and omitted terminally differentiated effector memory CD45RA+ cells. The V and J ends lost 3 bases and 1 base respectively, with 7 bases between them. Germline CDR1 reads SGHNT; CDR2 reads YYREEE (reference sequence). CDR3 size: 13 residues. Under the authors' procedure: With immunoSEQ giving junction-only sequences and no quality scores, filtering differed. Only in-frame clones appear in the TCRdb table, and some are missing; sequencing was by immunoSEQ multiplex PCR. V and J calls and clone size are those listed in that table; D and trimming were worked out from the DNA. The table lists hundreds of thousands of clones, 80% to 95% of them singletons.

The sequenced material came from naive CD8+ T cells sorted from blood. The TCR was taken from a man aged 30 to 39 in good health. This rearrangement joins TRBV5-4 to TRBJ1-1; D remains unclear. The CDR3 spells CASSYISNTEAFF. Here the CDR3 DNA reads TGTGCCAGCAGCTACATATCGAACACTGAAGCTTTCTTT. The entire variable domain, with the rest obtained from reference TRBV5-4 and TRBJ1-1, is as follows: ETGVTQSPTHLIKTRGQQVTLRCSSQSGHNTVSWYQQALGQGPQFIFQYYREEENGRGNFPPRFSGLQFPNYSSELNVNALELDDSALYLCASSYISNTEAFFGQGTRLTVV.